A selection of T cell receptor beta chains follows, all from one sample in a study of cytomegalovirus exposure and HLA in healthy donors. TCRdb's table, derived via immunoSEQ multiplex PCR, lists solely in-frame clones and lacks some. The top ten hold around 0.57% of the sample, which has some 220,000 clones, almost 85% seen once. Sample: PBMCs. The receptors shown here come from a woman between 40 and 55 years old in good health and CMV-seronegative. CDR3s include the opening cysteine and the closing phenylalanine or tryptophan. Fields, in order: CDR3 length, D gene, J gene, clone size, V gene, CDR3 protein, CDR3 DNA. A D gene is named only where the DNA matches it firmly. The size field is filled for only some rows; it gives once, few, many or a size class.

length: 14; D: -; J: TRBJ2-7; size: -; V: TRBV19; CDR3: CASTAGAKPYEQYF; DNA: TGTGCCAGTACTGCAGGGGCCAAACCCTACGAGCAGTACTTC
length: 13; D: TRBD1; J: TRBJ1-1; size: -; V: TRBV2; CDR3: CASTPTGVVGAFF; DNA: TGTGCCAGCACCCCGACAGGGGTTGTCGGAGCTTTCTTT
length: 16; D: -; J: TRBJ2-5; size: -; V: TRBV7-9; CDR3: CASSPRGGSREETQYF; DNA: TGTGCCAGCAGCCCGAGGGGGGGATCGAGGGAGGAGACCCAGTACTTC
length: 15; D: TRBD2; J: TRBJ2-1; size: -; V: TRBV10-3; CDR3: CAISDSGGSYNEQFF; DNA: TGTGCCATCAGCGATAGCGGGGGGTCCTACAATGAGCAGTTCTTC
length: 16; D: -; J: TRBJ2-5; size: -; V: TRBV6-5; CDR3: CASSSPRGGVVETQYF; DNA: TGTGCCAGCAGTTCCCCCAGGGGAGGGGTCGTGGAGACCCAGTACTTC
length: 14; D: TRBD1; J: TRBJ1-5; size: -; V: TRBV9; CDR3: CASSVGQGAQPQHF; DNA: TGTGCCAGCAGCGTAGGACAGGGTGCCCAGCCCCAGCATTTT
length: 15; D: -; J: TRBJ1-1; size: -; V: TRBV9; CDR3: CASSVRPEGGTEAFF; DNA: TGTGCCAGCAGCGTCCGCCCTGAGGGAGGCACTGAAGCTTTCTTT
length: 10; D: -; J: TRBJ1-4; size: -; V: TRBV30; CDR3: CAWSAEKLFF; DNA: TGTGCCTGGAGTGCGGAAAAACTGTTTTTT
length: 14; D: TRBD2; J: TRBJ2-7; size: -; V: TRBV7-9; CDR3: CASSLGGGGDEQYF; DNA: TGTGCCAGCAGCTTAGGGGGCGGGGGGGACGAGCAGTACTTC
length: 13; D: -; J: TRBJ1-1; size: -; V: TRBV5-6; CDR3: CASMPTGNTEAFF; DNA: TGTGCCAGCATGCCTACAGGGAACACTGAAGCTTTCTTT
length: 16; D: -; J: TRBJ2-2; size: -; V: TRBV2; CDR3: CASSVPSALNTGELFF; DNA: TGTGCCAGCAGTGTGCCTAGCGCTCTCAACACCGGGGAGCTGTTTTTT
length: 14; D: -; J: TRBJ1-6; size: few; V: TRBV10-3; CDR3: CAISQGTYNSPLHF; DNA: TGTGCCATCAGTCAGGGAACCTATAATTCACCCCTCCACTTT
length: 14; D: TRBD1; J: TRBJ1-4; size: once; V: TRBV30; CDR3: CAWSEGGTNEKLFF; DNA: TGTGCCTGGAGTGAAGGGGGCACTAATGAAAAACTGTTTTTT
length: 11; D: -; J: TRBJ1-1; size: -; V: TRBV30; CDR3: CAWSRRAEAFF; DNA: TGTGCCTGGAGTCGGAGGGCTGAAGCTTTCTTT
length: 13; D: TRBD1; J: TRBJ2-7; size: -; V: TRBV29-1; CDR3: CSVDGGQGYEQYF; DNA: TGCAGCGTTGATGGGGGACAGGGATACGAGCAGTACTTC
length: 15; D: -; J: TRBJ1-2; size: -; V: TRBV9; CDR3: CASSVDEGVGYGYTF; DNA: TGTGCCAGCAGCGTAGATGAGGGGGTGGGCTATGGCTACACCTTC
length: 14; D: -; J: TRBJ1-2; size: -; V: TRBV7-9; CDR3: CASSLEWAEKGYTF; DNA: TGTGCCAGCAGCTTAGAATGGGCCGAGAAGGGCTACACCTTC
length: 14; D: -; J: TRBJ1-6; size: -; V: TRBV25-1; CDR3: CASSEWGVGSPLHF; DNA: TGTGCCAGCAGTGAATGGGGGGTTGGTTCACCCCTCCACTTT
length: 18; D: TRBD1; J: TRBJ1-2; size: -; V: TRBV7-9; CDR3: CASTDTLTGSGPNYGYTF; DNA: TGTGCCAGCACCGATACATTGACAGGGTCCGGACCTAACTATGGCTACACCTTC
length: 20; D: -; J: TRBJ2-3; size: once; V: TRBV11-3; CDR3: CASSSQSGLPRKFSTDTQYF; DNA: TGTGCCAGCAGCTCCCAGAGCGGGCTACCACGGAAATTCAGCACAGATACGCAGTATTTT
length: 14; D: -; J: TRBJ1-1; size: -; V: TRBV6-1; CDR3: CASSQRALGIGAFF; DNA: TGTGCCAGCAGTCAGAGGGCCCTGGGGATCGGGGCTTTCTTT
length: 15; D: -; J: TRBJ2-3; size: -; V: TRBV5-1; CDR3: CASSLRQDGADTQYF; DNA: TGCGCCAGCAGCTTGAGACAGGACGGCGCAGATACGCAGTATTTT
length: 14; D: -; J: TRBJ1-1; size: -; V: TRBV27; CDR3: CATFAQASNTEAFF; DNA: TGTGCCACGTTCGCCCAGGCTTCGAACACTGAAGCTTTCTTT
length: 16; D: -; J: TRBJ2-7; size: -; V: TRBV6-6; CDR3: CASSYSIRGGSYEQYF; DNA: TGTGCCAGCAGTTACTCGATAAGGGGGGGCTCCTACGAGCAGTACTTC
length: 15; D: TRBD1; J: TRBJ2-7; size: once; V: TRBV18; CDR3: CASSQGTGGRYEQYF; DNA: TGTGCCAGCTCACAGGGTACAGGGGGCCGGTACGAGCAGTACTTC
length: 14; D: -; J: TRBJ1-1; size: -; V: TRBV25-1; CDR3: CASIGAETGTEAFF; DNA: TGTGCCAGCATCGGAGCAGAGACGGGCACTGAAGCTTTCTTT
length: 14; D: -; J: TRBJ2-7; size: once; V: TRBV7-2; CDR3: CASSPQTGSYEQYF; DNA: TGTGCCAGCAGCCCCCAGACAGGATCCTACGAGCAGTACTTC